The sequence of this T cell receptor beta chain was determined in a study of T-cell reconstitution after alpha-beta-depleted transplantation in children. Findings and limits, study-wide: After one year, T-cell counts and TCRbeta diversity mostly came from new T cells. In some patients, recipient T cells and intrathymic progenitors surviving conditioning explained high day-60 diversity. Several hundred graft clones that had expanded were reportedly the source of alpha-beta T cells about two months after transplant.

Notes on this clonotype: Its specificity is not known.

V shed 0 bases and J 4 bases; nucleotides not matched to a gene: 11. The germline gives CDR1 SGHDN, CDR2 FVKESK. The CDR3 has 17 residues. Preparation of the TCRbeta library involved a method that used unique molecular identifiers. TCRdb re-analysed the PCR reads in MiXCR, keeping a single row per CDR3 protein. This table holds fewer than 1 million distinct CDR3 sequences, approximately 15% found once. The sequence was obtained from a male patient under 18 who had a stem cell transplant for acute lymphoblastic leukemia, so the T cells may come from the graft donor. Sample: PBMCs, mostly from graft donor cells, taken 360 days after TCRalphabeta/CD19-depleted stem cell transplant. The chain has TRBV14 and TRBJ2-7, with 8 bases that match TRBD2. CDR3 region: CASSQDAPSGFAYEQYF. CDR3 bases: TGTGCCAGCAGCCAAGATGCGCCTAGCGGGTTTGCATACGAGCAGTACTTC.